This TCR beta chain was documented in a study of T cells in localized non-small cell lung cancer. This table comes from immunoSEQ multiplex PCR, and its TCRdb copy is limited to in-frame clones, with some not included. The table includes tens of thousands of clones, nearly 80% detected once. The ends lost 0 bases at V and 2 bases at J; junction bases unmatched: 4. The germline V gene encodes CDR1 MNHNY and CDR2 SVGAGI (reference sequence). This CDR3 comprises 16 residues. Study-level findings and limits: Across samples, adjacent lung featured a median roughly 56 of the top 100 tumor clones.

A note on this clone: Its specificity is unknown.

Specimen: peripheral blood, collected before any cancer treatment. This clonotype was obtained from a male donor at least 60 years old with stage II squamous cell lung carcinoma. The chain couples TRBV6-6 to TRBJ1-3, with TRBD1 matching 7 bases. The CDR3: CASSYSAGGAGNTIYF. The CDR3, as DNA: TGTGCCAGCAGTTACTCGGCAGGGGGTGCTGGAAACACCATATATTTT.